These T cell receptor beta chains were read from a single sample in a study of monozygotic twins with inflammatory bowel disease. Reprocessing the 5' RACE reads, TCRdb reports a single entry for every CDR3 protein and omits DNA. This repertoire comprises more than 300,000 distinct CDR3 sequences; its ten largest clones make up about 2.5%. The sequencing input was blood. These receptors came from a human donor with ulcerative colitis or Crohn's disease, or a healthy co-twin of an affected twin (not recorded which). CDR3s include the opening cysteine and the closing phenylalanine or tryptophan. The order of the fields is J gene, V gene, CDR3 protein.

TRBJ1-3	TRBV7-8	CASSLVPGGSGNTIYF
TRBJ2-7	TRBV19	CASSMTGFSYEQYF
TRBJ1-1	TRBV7-2	CASSPKRGATEAFF
TRBJ2-1	TRBV18	CASSPPGPLDGEQFF
TRBJ1-2	TRBV20-1	CSASRQGYYGYTF
TRBJ2-7	TRBV7-2	CASSSKGGIAGTYEQYF
TRBJ2-5	TRBV24-1	CATSDSTGYQETQYF
TRBJ2-3	TRBV20-1	CSARASTGRDTQYF
TRBJ1-1	TRBV12-3/TRBV12-4	CASGLGQGRVTEAFF
TRBJ2-2	TRBV4-3	CASSLDPTGLADNTGELFF
TRBJ2-5	TRBV5-4	CASTLRLQGKETQYF
TRBJ1-5	TRBV15	CATSDVVPNQPQHF
TRBJ2-7	TRBV6-5	CASSYSKQGGYYEQYF
TRBJ2-4	TRBV5-1	CASSQTATKNIQYF
TRBJ2-7	TRBV3-1	CASSLPQGGTYEQYF
TRBJ2-7	TRBV4-2	CASSQDRGQGTYEQYF
TRBJ2-1	TRBV9	CASSAWGGSLNEQFF
TRBJ1-1	TRBV7-6	CASSLEILGVGNTEAFF
TRBJ2-7	TRBV24-1	CATSDLAGDEQYF
TRBJ1-3	TRBV7-2	CASSLGGARRGNTIYF
TRBJ2-1	TRBV7-8	CASSPQSPGQAYNEQFF
TRBJ2-4	TRBV7-9	CASSPPSPAKNIQYF
TRBJ2-5	TRBV5-1	CASSPNQETQYF
TRBJ1-5	TRBV12-3/TRBV12-4	CASRGNAQEPQHF
TRBJ2-3	TRBV5-1	CASSFGERADTQYF
TRBJ2-3	TRBV4-3	CASSQERTGAYTDTQYF
TRBJ2-7	TRBV7-9	CASSLWTGVTEQYF
TRBJ2-6	TRBV28	CASSFWVAGANVLTF
TRBJ2-7	TRBV10-3	CAISEKGQGIRYEQYF
TRBJ2-1	TRBV7-9	CASVRGAYNEQFF
TRBJ2-6	TRBV7-2	CASSFITRGANVLTF
TRBJ2-5	TRBV20-1	CSARDLRGNQETQYF
TRBJ1-2	TRBV6-5	CASSYSSRGYGGYTF
TRBJ2-7	TRBV5-1	CASSFSEERTSYEQYF
TRBJ1-2	TRBV28	CASSSGTPYGYTF
TRBJ1-1	TRBV5-1	CASSLGRSEAFF
TRBJ2-2	TRBV11-2	CASSLVRLAGGNTGELFF
TRBJ2-3	TRBV20-1	CSAIGGLAGGISTDTQYF
TRBJ1-1	TRBV27	CASSLQTGPNTEAFF
TRBJ2-7	TRBV6-5	CASSYFGIRDARSQYF
TRBJ2-7	TRBV20-1	CSARVGDSYEQYF
TRBJ2-7	TRBV6-6	CASSYSEQSYEQYF
TRBJ2-1	TRBV24-1	CATSDFRRDSYNEQFF
TRBJ2-5	TRBV6-1	CASSLSGGARKETQYF
TRBJ2-3	TRBV9	CASSVAVDSTDTQYF
TRBJ2-7	TRBV24-1	CATSQTDYEQYF
TRBJ1-1	TRBV6-2/TRBV6-3	CASSYGTGSPEAFF
TRBJ2-3	TRBV5-1	CASSFGQGSTDTQYF
TRBJ1-5	TRBV7-2	CASSLEPFLSDQPQHF
TRBJ1-2	TRBV7-9	CASSLVGTANYGYTF
TRBJ2-3	TRBV9	CASSVGLARGGISDTQYF